The 21 T cell receptor beta chains given below trace back to one sample, sequenced in a study of T cells in Graves' hyperthyroidism and ophthalmopathy (dated by TCRdb to between 2019 and 2020). Receptors were amplified or captured by multiplex PCR. Instrument on record: Illumina HiSeq 2000. The TCR beta CDR3 regions were amplified from the RNA transcripts. For the first round of RT-PCR on the TCR CDR3, the HTBI primer set was used together with the Qiagen OneStep RT-PCR kit. Starting from the raw public reads, TCRdb applied fastp trimming at Q25, assembled clones with MiXCR and retained in-frame beta chains. Every entry covers one CDR3 protein and lists the most common genes and DNA from its rows. The sample table holds about 570,000 distinct CDR3 sequences, of which around 13% were seen once. The ten largest account for 14% of the sample. Sequenced sample: blood. Source of these receptors: a woman aged 35 to 49 with Graves' hyperthyroidism.

As to this clonotype: It may be a read error: a sequence one base away is much more abundant. The rearrangement uses TRBV28 and TRBJ2-4, with D uncertain. Germline V gene lookup returns CDR1 MDHEN and CDR2 SYDVKM. Deletions cut 2 bases from V and 9 bases from J, with 11 bases between. This CDR3 comprises 13 residues. The CDR3 here is CASSLAGPSIQYF. The CDR3 nucleotides read TGTGCCAGCAGTTTAGCAGGCCCAAGCATTCAGTACTTC.

This chain links TRBV24-1 with TRBJ2-4; TRBD1 or TRBD2 may be the D gene (5 bases each). Germline CDR1 KGHDR, CDR2 SFDVKD. Trimming pared 0 bases from V and 1 base from J, leaving 15 bases between. This CDR3 comprises 18 residues. CDR3 loop: CATSDLRDPGEAKNIQYF. The CDR3 nucleotides are TGTGCCACCAGTGATTTGCGGGACCCCGGGGAGGCCAAAAACATTCAGTACTTC.

V and J are TRBV7-2 and TRBJ1-1; D is perhaps TRBD1 (5 bases). The CDR3 is made up of 14 amino acids. Trimming shortened V by 5 bases and J by 0 bases, and 10 bases separated the two germline ends. Germline V gene sequence: CDR1 SGHTA, CDR2 FQGNSA. The CDR3 DNA sequence: TGTGCCAGCAGCCTGGACATGATGAACACTGAAGCTTTCTTT. It yields the protein CASSLDMMNTEAFF.

This clonotype was seen many times. The rearrangement links TRBV7-2 to TRBJ2-3; 10 bases agree with TRBD1. Germline V gives CDR1 SGHTA, CDR2 FQGNSA. The CDR3 is made up of 15 amino acids. J was trimmed by 4 bases and V by 4 bases; bases with no gene match: 5. The CDR3 sequence is CASSSGQGYSDTQYF. As DNA, the CDR3 is TGTGCCAGCAGCTCGGGACAGGGGTACTCAGATACGCAGTATTTT.

The sample holds a few counts of this clonotype. Just one base apart from a much larger clone, this may be a read error. The rearrangement uses TRBV18 and TRBJ1-1; D possibly corresponds to TRBD1 (5 bases). Trimming took off 8 bases at V and 4 bases at J, with 14 bases between the two ends. Germline CDR1 is KGHSH and CDR2 is LQKENI. The CDR3 covers 13 residues. The CDR3 DNA sequence: TGTGCCAGCACACGAGACAGTTCCACTGAAGCTTTCTTT. As protein: CASTRDSSTEAFF.

This clonotype occurred many times. The chain recombines TRBV28 with TRBJ2-5; TRBD1 matches at 7 bases. There are 14 residues in the CDR3. CDR1 and CDR2 from the germline V gene are MDHEN and SYDVKM. J lost 3 bases, V lost 2 bases, and 3 bases had no gene match. CDR3 sequence (DNA): TGTGCCAGCAGTTTAGGAGACAGGGAAGAGACCCAGTACTTC. It is translated as CASSLGDREETQYF.

The chain links TRBV20-1 to TRBJ2-7; D call uncertain. The CDR3 consists of 14 residues. Between the trimmed V and J ends, which lost 4 bases and 6 bases, there was a span of 19 bases. Germline V gene sequence: CDR1 DFQATT, CDR2 SNEGSKA (reference sequence). The CDR3 loop reads CSAIGAAPVVEQYF. The CDR3 DNA sequence: TGCAGTGCTATCGGTGCAGCCCCTGTGGTCGAGCAGTACTTC.

This clonotype was seen a few times. This chain joins TRBV6-2 or TRBV6-3 and TRBJ2-4; D possibly matches TRBD1 or TRBD2 (6 bases each). The CDR3 totals 16 residues. Trimming cost V 8 bases and J 0 bases, with 17 bases left between them. Germline loops: CDR1 MNHEY, CDR2 SVGEGT. In DNA, the CDR3 is TGTGCCAGCGGCCCGAGGGGGGCGGAAGCCAAAAACATTCAGTACTTC. This codes for CASGPRGAEAKNIQYF.

This clonotype was recorded many times. This chain connects TRBV28 to TRBJ1-5, with D unresolved. The CDR3 has 12 amino acids. CDR1 and CDR2 (germline): MDHEN, SYDVKM. Between the trimmed V and J ends, which lost 7 bases and 11 bases, there was a span of 15 bases. The CDR3 DNA follows: TGTGCCAGCATCCCCGGGGTGGGAGCCCAGCATTTT. Protein product: CASIPGVGAQHF.

The sample holds many counts of this clonotype. This sequence joins TRBV7-9 and TRBJ1-1; D is unresolved. V was pared by 6 bases and J by 5 bases, with 10 bases between. The CDR3 covers 12 residues. Germline V CDR1 and CDR2: SEHNR, FQNEAQ (reference sequence). The CDR3 region has the DNA TGTGCCAGCAGGGCCTTACAGACTGAAGCTTTCTTT. Protein sequence: CASRALQTEAFF.

This clonotype was picked up many times. The V gene is TRBV3-1, the J gene TRBJ2-1; 8 bases are shared with TRBD2. This CDR3 has 14 amino acids. V lost 2 bases, J lost 9 bases, and 6 bases stayed unmatched. Germline CDR1 and CDR2: LGHDT and YNNKEL (reference sequence). The CDR3 sequence: CASSQNAGGGEQFF. Here the CDR3 DNA reads TGTGCCAGCAGCCAAAACGCCGGGGGGGGTGAGCAGTTCTTC.

This clonotype has ten or more counts. The chain joins TRBV20-1 to TRBJ2-1; 14 bases agree with TRBD2. The CDR3 length is 17 residues. Per the germline V gene, CDR1 is DFQATT and CDR2 is SNEGSKA (reference sequence). V was clipped by 5 bases and J by 4 bases; unmatched bases: 10. The CDR3 is CSAQTGTSGRGYNEQFF. The CDR3 coding sequence is TGCAGTGCTCAAACCGGGACTAGCGGGAGAGGTTACAATGAGCAGTTCTTC.

The chain uses TRBV5-1 and TRBJ2-1; maybe TRBD1 (5 bases). The CDR3 contains 13 residues. Trimming took off 2 bases at V and 5 bases at J, with 8 bases between the two ends. Germline V gives CDR1 SGHRS, CDR2 YFSETQ. The CDR3 sequence is CASSFEGDNEQFF. The CDR3 nucleotides are TGCGCCAGCAGCTTTGAAGGGGACAATGAGCAGTTCTTC.

This clonotype turned up a few times. CDR3 sequence: CSVGRTLTNTEAFF. CDR3 DNA: TGCAGCGTTGGCAGGACTCTAACGAACACTGAAGCTTTCTTT. This sequence joins TRBV29-1 and TRBJ1-1; no definite D call. The CDR3 sequence is 14 residues long. V lost 4 bases to trimming and J lost 1 base, with 13 bases between them. CDR1 is SQVTM and CDR2 is ANQGSEA in the germline V gene.

Concerning this clonotype itself: Just one base apart from a much larger clone, this may be a read error. The chain couples TRBV20-1 to TRBJ2-1; 14 nucleotides align to TRBD2. The DNA end is more similar to TRBJ2-7, so the J call may be wrong. Looked up from germline, CDR1 is DFQATT and CDR2 is SNEGSKA (reference sequence). This CDR3 is 18 amino acids long. CDR3 nucleotides: TGCAGTGCTAGAGCTGGGACTAGCGGGAGAGTTTTGGACAATGAGCAGTACTTC. This sequence encodes CSARAGTSGRVLDNEQYF.

V gene TRBV6-1 combines with J gene TRBJ2-1; 9 bases match TRBD2. Trimming took 1 base from V and 9 from J; bases not matched to a gene: 7. CDR1 is MNHNS and CDR2 is SASEGT in the germline V gene. The CDR3 extends over 15 amino acids. CDR3 nucleotide sequence: TGTGCCAGCAGTGAAGGTCTAGCGGGAATCGGTGAGCAGTTCTTC. Amino acids: CASSEGLAGIGEQFF.

This chain links TRBV7-9 with TRBJ1-1, with 8 nucleotides matching TRBD1. Per the germline V gene, CDR1 is SEHNR and CDR2 is FQNEAQ (reference sequence). The ends lost 3 bases at V and 6 bases at J; junction bases unmatched: 6. This CDR3 has 14 amino acids. CDR3 loop: CASSLTGESPEAFF. In DNA form, the CDR3 reads TGTGCCAGCAGCTTGACAGGGGAAAGCCCTGAAGCTTTCTTT.

The table lists this clonotype with many counts. V gene TRBV2 combines with J gene TRBJ2-7, with 11 bases aligning to TRBD2. Looked up from germline, CDR1 is SNHLY and CDR2 is FYNNEI. The trim removed 6 bases at V and 3 bases at J, leaving 10 bases unmatched. This CDR3 region has 16 residues. The CDR3 nucleotides read TGTGCCAGCAGCGAGGTAGCGGGAGGGCCTAACTACGAGCAGTACTTC. Translated, it gives CASSEVAGGPNYEQYF.

The genes are TRBV6-1 and TRBJ2-7; TRBD1 is a possible D gene (5 bases). The CDR3 contains 12 residues. Looked up from germline, CDR1 is MNHNS and CDR2 is SASEGT. With 7 bases removed from V and 4 bases from J, the gap between germline ends came to 11 bases. CDR3 residues: CASKGNGYEQYF. The CDR3 nucleotides are TGTGCCAGCAAGGGGAATGGGTACGAGCAGTACTTC.

This clonotype was found many times. The chain links TRBV11-2 to TRBJ1-5; no reliable D call. V was clipped by 2 bases and J by 3 bases, with 11 bases between them. Germline CDR1 and CDR2: SGHAT and FQNNGV. The length of the CDR3 is 15 residues. CDR3 sequence reads: CASSLNPGPNQPQHF. CDR3 DNA sequence: TGTGCCAGCAGCTTAAATCCCGGACCCAATCAGCCCCAGCATTTT.

This clonotype was picked up a small number of times. The chain has TRBV19 and TRBJ1-2; 7 bases agree with TRBD1. This CDR3 contains 17 residues. CDR1 is LNHDA, CDR2 SQIVND, per germline (reference sequence). Trimming cost V 4 bases and J 5 bases; bases outside gene matches: 16. The CDR3 bases are TGTGCCAGTAGTAAACGGACTTTAGGACAGGAAACATATGGCTACACCTTC. As protein: CASSKRTLGQETYGYTF.